A single sample is the source of the 29 T cell receptor beta chains below, sequenced in a study of human T cells and chemical hapten exposure. Time point: patch test 1, 2 weeks after DPC sensitization. The treatment: therapeutic diphenylcyclopropenone sensitization with weekly scalp DPC. Via MiXCR, TCRdb re-called the RACE reads, giving one row per CDR3 protein. Among 55,000 to 85,000 distinct CDR3 sequences listed, roughly 9.2% were seen once. The material was whole blood, obtained in connection with sensitization to the hapten diphenylcyclopropenone (DPC). The receptors stem from a woman aged 40 to 50 with alopecia areata. Some clones in this sample may be carry-over from other donors' samples.

In this sample, this clonotype turned up many times. The rearrangement joins TRBV29-1 to TRBJ1-1; TRBD1 is a possible D gene (6 bases). Germline CDR1 and CDR2: SQVTM and ANQGSEA. Trimming took off 7 bases at V and 4 bases at J, with 22 bases between the two ends. The CDR3 consists of 15 residues. In nucleotides, the CDR3 is TGCAGCGCCAAACAATCGGGGGGCCGAGGCACTGAAGCTTTCTTT. As protein: CSAKQSGGRGTEAFF.

This clonotype was observed many times. V is TRBV7-6 and J is TRBJ1-1; 7 positions match TRBD1. The CDR3 totals 16 residues. Germline CDR1 reads SGHVS; CDR2 reads FNYEAQ. Losses at the gene ends were 4 bases for V and 4 bases for J; bases not matched to a gene: 12. The CDR3 coding sequence is TGTGCCAGCAGCTCAACTCCGACAGGGAGGATCACTGAAGCTTTCTTT. It is translated as CASSSTPTGRITEAFF.

This clonotype came up many times. V usage is TRBV28 and J usage is TRBJ2-5, with D perhaps matching TRBD2 (6 bases). This CDR3 spans 18 amino acids. V lost 6 bases, J lost 2 bases, and 25 bases lay in between. Germline CDR1 reads MDHEN; CDR2 reads SYDVKM. The CDR3 is CASSPSRGLGGLQETQYF. CDR3 bases: TGTGCCAGCAGCCCCAGTAGGGGATTGGGAGGATTGCAAGAGACCCAGTACTTC.

In its sample, this clonotype is medium-sized. This chain joins TRBV18 and TRBJ2-1, with a weak D call TRBD1 (7 bases). With 3 bases removed from V and 2 bases from J, the gap between germline ends came to 11 bases. Germline lookup yields CDR1 KGHSH and CDR2 LQKENI. CDR3 size: 15 residues. The CDR3 bases are TGTGCCAGCTCACCGCGGGACAGAACCTACAATGAGCAGTTCTTC. This gives the protein CASSPRDRTYNEQFF.

This clonotype was detected many times. The rearrangement uses TRBV10-3 and TRBJ2-7; TRBD2 agrees at 8 bases. The CDR3 spans 14 residues. Germline V CDR1 and CDR2: ENHRY, SYGVKD. The J segment lost 2 bases and the V segment lost 4 bases, leaving 4 bases of the junction unmatched. The chain's CDR3 is CAISGKAGAYEQYF. In DNA, the CDR3 is TGTGCCATCAGTGGAAAAGCGGGGGCCTACGAGCAGTACTTC.

The chain employs TRBV7-2 and TRBJ2-1, with a possible D match to TRBD1 (6 bases). Germline V gene lookup returns CDR1 SGHTA and CDR2 FQGNSA. The length of the CDR3 is 13 residues. The ends were cut back, 5 bases at V and 4 bases at J, with 9 bases in the middle. The CDR3 reads CASSPDRYNEQFF. Here the CDR3 DNA reads TGTGCCAGCAGCCCAGACAGGTACAATGAGCAGTTCTTC.

This clonotype was recorded at least ten times. The chain joins TRBV24-1 to TRBJ1-6; D might be TRBD1 (5 bases). This CDR3 is built from 13 residues. Trimming cost V 3 bases and J 16 bases, with 15 bases left between them. Germline values: CDR1 KGHDR, CDR2 SFDVKD. CDR3 in DNA: TGTGCCACCAGTGATCCGGACACCCGATTTCTCCACTTT. This sequence encodes CATSDPDTRFLHF.

The chain links TRBV29-1 to TRBJ2-1, with TRBD1 matching over 8 bases. V lost 4 bases, J lost 6 bases, and 8 bases stayed unmatched. The CDR3 contains 14 residues. CDR1 and CDR2 from the germline V gene are SQVTM and ANQGSEA. This CDR3 is CSVAQGAFSNEQFF. In DNA form, the CDR3 reads TGCAGCGTTGCTCAGGGGGCGTTTTCCAATGAGCAGTTCTTC.

Only a few counts were recorded for this clonotype. V is TRBV7-6 and J is TRBJ2-2; 9 bases fit TRBD1. The junction had 5 bases not matched to a gene; V was cut back by 1 base and J by 2 bases. The CDR3 has 17 residues. The germline CDR1 and CDR2 sequences are SGHVS and FNYEAQ. The CDR3 coding sequence is TGTGCCAGCAGCTTAGAGCGGGACAGGGTTAACACCGGGGAGCTGTTTTTT. Protein sequence: CASSLERDRVNTGELFF.

This clonotype was observed many times. The J gene is TRBJ2-7, the V gene TRBV10-1, with a possible D match to TRBD2 (5 bases). CDR3 length equals 12 residues. Trimming cost V 8 bases and J 1 base, with 9 bases left between them. CDR1 is WNHNN, CDR2 SYGVQD, per germline (reference sequence). The CDR3 reads CASGLTSYEQYF. The DNA of the CDR3 is TGCGCCAGCGGACTGACTTCCTACGAGCAGTACTTC.

The V gene is TRBV28, the J gene TRBJ2-1; the match to TRBD1 covers 10 bases. Germline-derived CDR1 and CDR2 are MDHEN and SYDVKM. The J segment lost 0 bases and the V segment lost 10 bases, leaving 3 bases of the junction unmatched. The CDR3 totals 14 residues. The CDR3: CATRTGGSYNEQFF. Here the CDR3 DNA reads TGTGCCACCCGGACAGGGGGCTCCTACAATGAGCAGTTCTTC.

The V gene is TRBV6-2 or TRBV6-3, the J gene TRBJ2-2, with D possibly TRBD2 on 5 matching bases. CDR3 length: 16 amino acids. Looked up from germline, CDR1 is MNHEY and CDR2 is SVGEGT. V was cut by 5 bases and J by 0 bases, with 13 bases left in between. The DNA of the CDR3 is TGTGCCAGCAGTAACCCGACTACAACGAACACCGGGGAGCTGTTTTTT. As protein: CASSNPTTTNTGELFF.

This clonotype was recorded at least ten times. V is TRBV7-9 and J is TRBJ2-5, with D perhaps TRBD1 (5 bases). Trimming took 1 base from V and 2 from J, leaving 8 bases between them. CDR1 SEHNR and CDR2 FQNEAQ come from the germline V gene (reference sequence). CDR3 length: 14 amino acids. The DNA for the CDR3 is TGTGCCAGCAGCTTAGACGACAGTCAAGAGACCCAGTACTTC. Protein product: CASSLDDSQETQYF.

There are a few counts of this clonotype. The genes are TRBV5-1 and TRBJ2-7; no firm D call. Germline lookup yields CDR1 SGHRS and CDR2 YFSETQ. V was trimmed by 0 bases and J by 0 bases, leaving 4 bases between them. There are 13 residues in the CDR3. In nucleotides, the CDR3 is TGCGCCAGCAGCTTGGAGGTCTCCTACGAGCAGTACTTC. As protein: CASSLEVSYEQYF.

The sample holds many counts of this clonotype. V usage is TRBV20-1 and J usage is TRBJ1-2; D uncertain. The germline gives CDR1 DFQATT, CDR2 SNEGSKA (reference sequence). There are 13 residues in the CDR3. The V and J ends lost 3 bases and 2 bases respectively, with 10 bases between them. The CDR3, as DNA: TGCAGTGCTAGTGTGCAGCTGAACTATGGCTACACCTTC. Translation gives CSASVQLNYGYTF.

The chain uses TRBV11-2 and TRBJ1-4; D remains ambiguous. The CDR3 consists of 15 residues. Germline V gene lookup returns CDR1 SGHAT and CDR2 FQNNGV. Trimming took off 5 bases at V and 4 bases at J, with 14 bases between the two ends. CDR3 sequence (DNA): TGTGCCAGCAGCATGCAGATACCTCTTAATGAAAAACTGTTTTTT. It yields the protein CASSMQIPLNEKLFF.

This clonotype was seen many times. The chain employs TRBV27 and TRBJ1-1; TRBD1 matches at 10 bases. CDR1 and CDR2 (germline): MNHEY, SMNVEV (reference sequence). This CDR3 has 14 residues. V gave up 5 bases and J gave up 7 bases; unmatched junction bases: 7. The CDR3 DNA follows: TGTGCCAGCAGTACTCGACAGGGGGCGGGTGAAGCTTTCTTT. Its translation: CASSTRQGAGEAFF.

This clonotype was observed at least ten times. The chain combines TRBV28 with TRBJ1-1; possibly TRBD1 for D (6 bases). The CDR3 extends over 14 amino acids. The V and J ends lost 7 bases and 5 bases respectively, with 17 bases between them. Germline lookup yields CDR1 MDHEN and CDR2 SYDVKM. CDR3 coding DNA: TGTGCCAGCACCATGGACAGAGCGATTACTGAAGCTTTCTTT. Translation: CASTMDRAITEAFF.

This clonotype was counted at least ten times. The V gene is TRBV3-1, the J gene TRBJ2-7; D is perhaps TRBD2 (6 bases). The CDR3 runs 14 residues. Between the trimmed V and J ends, which lost 4 bases and 5 bases, there was a span of 15 bases. Germline CDR1 and CDR2: LGHDT and YNNKEL (reference sequence). The CDR3 sequence is CASSPPGEVNEQYF. The CDR3 DNA is TGTGCCAGCAGCCCGCCCGGGGAGGTCAACGAGCAGTACTTC.

This clonotype was detected ten times or more. The chain recombines TRBV19 with TRBJ1-2; D not resolved. The CDR3 consists of 14 residues. The germline V and J ends were trimmed by 1 base and 2 bases, with 8 bases remaining between them. The V gene's germline CDR1 is LNHDA and CDR2 SQIVND (reference sequence). CDR3 in DNA: TGTGCCAGTAGTATAGGAGTTGAAAACTATGGCTACACCTTC. It specifies CASSIGVENYGYTF.

At least ten counts were recorded for this clonotype. The chain recombines TRBV12-3 or TRBV12-4 with TRBJ2-3, with TRBD2 as a possible D gene (5 bases). The CDR3 runs to 15 residues. The V end was cut by 1 base, the J end by 3 bases, with 11 bases between. Here the CDR3 DNA reads TGTGCCAGCAGTTTAGGTGGGTGGAGGACAGATACGCAGTATTTT. Translation gives CASSLGGWRTDTQYF.

This clonotype was recorded many times. Here the CDR3 DNA reads TGTGCCAGCAGCCAAGTCTCCCGGTCCTGGGACAGGGGTAACTATGGCTACACCTTC. Translated, it gives CASSQVSRSWDRGNYGYTF. V and J are TRBV3-1 and TRBJ1-2; 10 nucleotides match TRBD1. This CDR3 is 19 amino acids long. With 1 base clipped from V and 1 base from J, the junction kept 12 bases outside the gene matches. Germline V lookup: CDR1 LGHDT, CDR2 YNNKEL (reference sequence).

This clonotype was found many times. This chain uses TRBV9 with TRBJ1-1; 7 nucleotides match TRBD1. The CDR3 runs 13 residues. Germline-derived CDR1 and CDR2 are SGDLS and YYNGEE. V was clipped by 2 bases and J by 4 bases; unmatched bases: 2. This CDR3 reads CASSVRQGTEAFF. As DNA, the CDR3 is TGTGCCAGCAGCGTCCGACAGGGCACTGAAGCTTTCTTT.

This clonotype was detected many times. The chain carries TRBV18 and TRBJ2-1; maybe TRBD2 (5 bases). Trimming took 2 bases from V and 0 from J, leaving 5 bases between them. CDR1 is KGHSH and CDR2 is LQKENI in the germline V gene. This CDR3 region has 14 residues. For the CDR3, the DNA is TGTGCCAGCTCACCAACTAGCTCCTACAATGAGCAGTTCTTC. It specifies CASSPTSSYNEQFF. Combining the CDR3 with reference TRBV18 and TRBJ2-1 gives the whole variable domain NAGVMQNPRHLVRRRGQEARLRCSPMKGHSHVYWYRQLPEEGLKFMVYLQKENIIDESGMPKERFSAEFPKEGPSILRIQQVVRGDSAAYFCASSPTSSYNEQFFGPGTRLTVL.

This clonotype was detected ten times or more. CDR3 coding DNA: TGTGCCAGCAGCCAGGACTTAATACAGGGCTTAATAAGCACAGATACGCAGTATTTT. Amino acid sequence: CASSQDLIQGLISTDTQYF. The chain combines TRBV6-5 with TRBJ2-3, with D possibly being TRBD1 (6 bases). In germline, CDR1 is MNHEY, CDR2 SVGAGI. The V and J ends lost 6 bases and 0 bases respectively, with 25 bases between them. The CDR3 contains 19 residues.

On this clonotype itself: At one of its ends the junction is not consistent with the germline gene, which may arise from a read error. The chain uses TRBV18 and TRBJ2-5, with 9 nucleotides matching TRBD1. The germline V gene has CDR1 KGHSH and CDR2 LQKENI. The CDR3 is 15 amino acids. For the CDR3, the DNA is TGTGCCAGCTCACCCGGGACAGGGTCTAGGGAGACCCAGCACTTC. Protein product: CASSPGTGSRETQHF.

This clonotype came up many times. The chain combines TRBV12-3 or TRBV12-4 with TRBJ2-3; either TRBD1 or TRBD2 may supply D (5 bases each). The CDR3 sequence is 17 residues long. V dropped 5 bases and J dropped 2 bases, with 20 bases sitting between them. The CDR3 is CASSIRLIRGDTDTQYF. CDR3 bases: TGTGCCAGCAGTATCCGTCTCATACGGGGCGACACAGATACGCAGTATTTT.

The chain has TRBV7-8 and TRBJ1-5; D perhaps matches TRBD1 (6 bases). Per germline, CDR1 SGHVS and CDR2 FQNEAQ. The CDR3 extends over 18 amino acids. V was clipped by 0 bases and J by 0 bases, with 15 bases between them. This CDR3 reads CASSLAMDRYYSNQPQHF. CDR3 nucleotides: TGTGCCAGCAGCTTAGCTATGGACAGATATTATAGCAATCAGCCCCAGCATTTT.

The chain links TRBV7-3 to TRBJ2-6; D perhaps matches TRBD2 (5 bases). This CDR3 comprises 17 residues. V lost 8 bases and J lost 1, with 18 bases in between. The germline gives CDR1 SGHTA, CDR2 FQGTGA. CDR3 region: CASGRAAAGSGANVLTF. The CDR3, as DNA: TGTGCCAGCGGCCGGGCAGCGGCGGGTTCTGGGGCCAACGTCCTGACTTTC.